The 10 T cell receptor beta chains below come from one sample, sequenced in a study of PD-1 blockade in classical Hodgkin lymphoma. As to time point: cycle 4 day 1 (C4D1), after six to seven weeks of nivolumab. The patients all showed relapse after autologous stem cell transplantation, while their brentuximab vedotin exposure varied. Produced via immunoSEQ multiplex PCR; TCRdb's table is partial and in-frame only. The sample has approximately 29,000 clones, around 80% seen once. The input for sequencing was peripheral blood mononuclear cells (PBMCs), taken before the fourth cycle of nivolumab. The receptors were sampled from a human donor with classical Hodgkin lymphoma.

The rearrangement links TRBV28 to TRBJ1-2; no definite D call. Per the germline V gene, CDR1 is MDHEN and CDR2 is SYDVKM. V gave up 6 bases and J gave up 4 bases, with 9 bases separating them. The CDR3 has 12 residues. This CDR3 is CASSKYGYGYTF. In DNA, the CDR3 is TGTGCCAGCAGCAAATACGGCTATGGCTACACCTTC.

V gene TRBV5-1 combines with J gene TRBJ1-1; 8 positions match TRBD1. The junction had 4 bases not matched to a gene; V was cut back by 0 bases and J by 0 bases. The CDR3 consists of 16 residues. The germline CDR1 and CDR2 sequences are SGHRS and YFSETQ. Written as DNA, the CDR3 is TGCGCCAGCAGCTTGGGGACAGGGCACATGAACACTGAAGCTTTCTTT. Translation gives CASSLGTGHMNTEAFF.

The gene calls are TRBV30 and TRBJ2-3; TRBD2 agrees at 9 bases. With 4 bases clipped from V and 2 bases from J, the junction kept 4 bases outside the gene matches. The CDR3 extends over 14 amino acids. The germline V gene has CDR1 GTSNPN and CDR2 SVGIG (reference sequence). DNA for the CDR3: TGTGCCTGGAACCCTAGCGGGACCACAGATACGCAGTATTTT. Amino acids: CAWNPSGTTDTQYF. The complete variable domain, with remaining parts taken from reference TRBV30 and TRBJ2-3, reads SQTIHQWPATLVQPVGSPLSLECTVEGTSNPNLYWYRQAAGRGLQLLFYSVGIGQISSEVPQNLSASRPQDRQFILSSKKLLLSDSGFYLCAWNPSGTTDTQYFGPGTRLTVL.

This rearrangement joins TRBV27 to TRBJ2-7; D perhaps matches TRBD1 (6 bases). With 5 bases removed from V and 7 bases from J, the gap between germline ends came to 15 bases. CDR1 is MNHEY, CDR2 SMNVEV, per germline (reference sequence). The CDR3 consists of 13 residues. CDR3 loop: CASSDQDRWEQYF. For the CDR3, the DNA is TGTGCCAGCAGTGATCAGGACAGATGGGAGCAGTACTTC.

V is TRBV7-9 and J is TRBJ2-7; no definite D call. The CDR3 length is 13 residues. V lost 1 base, J lost 5 bases, and 9 bases lay in between. The germline V gene encodes CDR1 SEHNR and CDR2 FQNEAQ (reference sequence). CDR3 in amino acids: CASSLGGRDEQYF. As DNA, the CDR3 is TGTGCCAGCAGCTTAGGAGGACGCGACGAGCAGTACTTC.

This chain connects TRBV4-1 to TRBJ2-7; 8 bases map to TRBD2. Germline V gives CDR1 MGHRA, CDR2 YSYEKL. V shed 4 bases and J 3 bases; nucleotides not matched to a gene: 2. CDR3 length: 13 residues. The CDR3 nucleotides are TGCGCCAGCAGCCTCCGGGGGGGCTACGAGCAGTACTTC. Translated: CASSLRGGYEQYF.

This chain connects TRBV28 to TRBJ1-5; D remains ambiguous. The V gene lost 3 bases and the J gene lost 2 bases, with 11 bases spanning the gap. There are 15 residues in the CDR3. The germline V gene encodes CDR1 MDHEN and CDR2 SYDVKM. This CDR3 reads CASSFILGGNQPQHF. The CDR3 nucleotides are TGTGCCAGCAGTTTTATTTTGGGCGGCAATCAGCCCCAGCATTTT.

A single count supports this clone. The chain joins TRBV18 to TRBJ2-2; 11 bases fit TRBD1. V lost 3 bases, J lost 7 bases, and 4 bases stayed unmatched. Germline CDR1 is KGHSH and CDR2 is LQKENI. The CDR3 covers 15 residues. CDR3 region: CASSPRTGGFGELFF. For the CDR3, the DNA is TGTGCCAGCTCACCCCGGACAGGGGGCTTCGGGGAGCTGTTTTTT.

The genes are TRBV28 and TRBJ2-3, with D uncertain. V shed 6 bases and J shed 1 base, with 14 bases lying between them. Germline values: CDR1 MDHEN, CDR2 SYDVKM. CDR3 length: 15 amino acids. In nucleotides, the CDR3 is TGTGCCAGCAGGAACCTACCCAGCGGCACAGATACGCAGTATTTT. Translating it yields CASRNLPSGTDTQYF.

V is TRBV10-3 and J is TRBJ2-7; TRBD2 matches 8 bases. The V gene's germline CDR1 is ENHRY and CDR2 SYGVKD. The CDR3 consists of 13 residues. Trimming took 10 bases from V and 0 from J; bases not matched to a gene: 5. The CDR3 loop reads CATYSGNSYEQYF. The CDR3 coding sequence is TGTGCCACCTATAGCGGGAACTCCTACGAGCAGTACTTC.